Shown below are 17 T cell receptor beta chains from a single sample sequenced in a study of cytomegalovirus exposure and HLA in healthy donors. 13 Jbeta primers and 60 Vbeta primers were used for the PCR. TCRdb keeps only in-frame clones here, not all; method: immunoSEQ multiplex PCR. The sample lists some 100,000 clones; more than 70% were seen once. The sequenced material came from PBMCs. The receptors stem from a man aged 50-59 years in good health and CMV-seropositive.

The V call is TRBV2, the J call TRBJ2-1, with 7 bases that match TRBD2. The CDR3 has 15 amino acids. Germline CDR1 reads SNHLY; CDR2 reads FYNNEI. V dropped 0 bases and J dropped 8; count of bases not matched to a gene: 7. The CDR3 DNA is TGTGCCAGCAGTGAAGCGAGTAGCGGGCTTGATGAGCAGTTCTTC. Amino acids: CASSEASSGLDEQFF.

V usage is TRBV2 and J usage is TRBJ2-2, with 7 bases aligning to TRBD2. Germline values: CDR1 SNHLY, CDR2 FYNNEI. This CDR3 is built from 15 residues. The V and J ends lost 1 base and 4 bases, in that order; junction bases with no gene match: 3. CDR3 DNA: TGTGCCAGCAGTGAAGAGCGCGGGGGCACCGGGGAGCTGTTTTTT. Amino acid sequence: CASSEERGGTGELFF.

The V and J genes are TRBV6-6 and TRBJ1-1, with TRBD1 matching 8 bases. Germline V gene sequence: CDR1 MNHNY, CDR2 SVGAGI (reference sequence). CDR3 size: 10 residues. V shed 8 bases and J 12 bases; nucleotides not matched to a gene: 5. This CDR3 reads CASGQGLTFF. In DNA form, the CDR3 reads TGTGCCAGCGGACAGGGATTGACTTTCTTT.

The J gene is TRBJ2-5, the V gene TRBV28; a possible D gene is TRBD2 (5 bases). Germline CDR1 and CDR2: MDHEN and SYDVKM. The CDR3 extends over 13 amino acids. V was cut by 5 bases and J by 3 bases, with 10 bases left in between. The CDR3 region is CASSPLAEETQYF. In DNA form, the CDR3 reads TGTGCCAGCAGTCCTCTAGCAGAAGAGACCCAGTACTTC.

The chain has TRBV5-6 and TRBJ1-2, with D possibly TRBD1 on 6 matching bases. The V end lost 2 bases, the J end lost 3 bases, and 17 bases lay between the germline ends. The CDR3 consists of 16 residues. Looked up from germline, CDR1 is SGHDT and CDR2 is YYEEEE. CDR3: CASSLSGGDTHYGYTF. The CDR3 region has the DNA TGTGCCAGCAGCTTATCTGGGGGGGACACCCACTATGGCTACACCTTC.

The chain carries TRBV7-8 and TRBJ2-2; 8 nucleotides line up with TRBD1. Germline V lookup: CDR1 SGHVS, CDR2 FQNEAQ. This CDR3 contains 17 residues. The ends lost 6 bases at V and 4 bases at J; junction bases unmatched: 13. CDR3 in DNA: TGTGCCAGCAGACTCAATTCCATGACAGGGGCCACCGGGGAGCTGTTTTTT. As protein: CASRLNSMTGATGELFF.

DNA for the CDR3: TGTGCCACCGATGGACAGGGACCCTACGAGCAGTACTTC. It specifies CATDGQGPYEQYF. V is TRBV2 and J is TRBJ2-7; 8 nucleotides agree with TRBD1. CDR3 length equals 13 residues. Germline V lookup: CDR1 SNHLY, CDR2 FYNNEI. V shed 10 bases and J 2 bases; nucleotides not matched to a gene: 7.

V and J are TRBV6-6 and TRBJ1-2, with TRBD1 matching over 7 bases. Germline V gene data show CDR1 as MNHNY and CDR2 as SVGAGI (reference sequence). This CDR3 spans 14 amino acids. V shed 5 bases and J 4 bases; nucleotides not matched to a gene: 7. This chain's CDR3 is CASSNPGQRYGYTF. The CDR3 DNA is TGTGCCAGCAGTAACCCGGGACAGCGCTATGGCTACACCTTC.

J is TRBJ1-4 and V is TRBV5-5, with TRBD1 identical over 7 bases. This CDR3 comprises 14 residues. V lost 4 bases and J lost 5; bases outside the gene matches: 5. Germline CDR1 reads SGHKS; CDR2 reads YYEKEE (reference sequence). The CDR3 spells CASSTGVGNEKLFF. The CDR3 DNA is TGTGCCAGCAGCACAGGGGTAGGAAATGAAAAACTGTTTTTT.

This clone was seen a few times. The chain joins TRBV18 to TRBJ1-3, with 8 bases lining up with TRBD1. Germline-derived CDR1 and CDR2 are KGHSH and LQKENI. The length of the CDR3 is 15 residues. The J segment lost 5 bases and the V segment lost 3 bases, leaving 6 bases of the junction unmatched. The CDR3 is CASSPGTGGRNTIYF. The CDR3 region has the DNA TGTGCCAGCTCACCGGGGACAGGCGGGAGAAACACCATATATTTT.

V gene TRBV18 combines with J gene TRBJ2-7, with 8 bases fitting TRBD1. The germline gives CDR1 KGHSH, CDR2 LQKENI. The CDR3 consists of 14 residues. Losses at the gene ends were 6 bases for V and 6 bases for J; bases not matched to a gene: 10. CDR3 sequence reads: CASSTGTGLTEQYF. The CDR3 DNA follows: TGTGCCAGCTCCACTGGGACAGGACTCACCGAGCAGTACTTC.

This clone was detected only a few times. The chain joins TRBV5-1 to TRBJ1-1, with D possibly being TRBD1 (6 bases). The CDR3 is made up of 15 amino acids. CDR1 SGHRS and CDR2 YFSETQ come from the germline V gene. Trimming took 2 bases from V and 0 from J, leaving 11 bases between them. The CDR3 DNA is TGCGCCAGCAGCTTTCAGGGGAACATGAACACTGAAGCTTTCTTT. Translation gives CASSFQGNMNTEAFF. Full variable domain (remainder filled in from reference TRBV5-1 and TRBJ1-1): KAGVTQTPRYLIKTRGQQVTLSCSPISGHRSVSWYQQTPGQGLQFLFEYFSETQRNKGNFPGRFSGRQFSNSRSEMNVSTLELGDSALYLCASSFQGNMNTEAFFGQGTRLTVV.

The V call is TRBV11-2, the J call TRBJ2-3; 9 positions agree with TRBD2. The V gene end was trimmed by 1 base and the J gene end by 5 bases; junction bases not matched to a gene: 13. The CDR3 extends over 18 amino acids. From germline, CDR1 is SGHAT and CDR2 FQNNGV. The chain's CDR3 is CASSLGSLAGGPGDTQYF. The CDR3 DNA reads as TGTGCCAGCAGCTTAGGAAGCTTGGCGGGAGGGCCAGGAGATACGCAGTATTTT.

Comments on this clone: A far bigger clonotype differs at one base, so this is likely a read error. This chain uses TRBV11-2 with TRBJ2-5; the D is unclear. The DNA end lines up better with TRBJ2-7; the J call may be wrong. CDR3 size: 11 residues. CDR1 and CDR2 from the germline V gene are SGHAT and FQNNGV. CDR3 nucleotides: TGTGCCAGCAGCTTAGCGCACGAGCAGTACTTC. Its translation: CASSLAHEQYF.

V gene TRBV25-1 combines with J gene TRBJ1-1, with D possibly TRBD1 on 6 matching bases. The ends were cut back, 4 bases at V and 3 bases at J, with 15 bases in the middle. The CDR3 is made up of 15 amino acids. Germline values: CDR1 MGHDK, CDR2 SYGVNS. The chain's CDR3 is CASSGSARGHTEAFF. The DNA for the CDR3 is TGTGCCAGCAGTGGCTCCGCCAGGGGCCACACTGAAGCTTTCTTT.

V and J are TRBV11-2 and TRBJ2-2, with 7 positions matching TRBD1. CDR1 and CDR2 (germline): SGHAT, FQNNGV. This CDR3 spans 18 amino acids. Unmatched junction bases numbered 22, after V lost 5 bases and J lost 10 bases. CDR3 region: CASSPGTDQMQTHAELFF. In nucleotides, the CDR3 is TGTGCCAGCAGCCCCGGGACAGACCAAATGCAGACCCATGCGGAGCTGTTTTTT.

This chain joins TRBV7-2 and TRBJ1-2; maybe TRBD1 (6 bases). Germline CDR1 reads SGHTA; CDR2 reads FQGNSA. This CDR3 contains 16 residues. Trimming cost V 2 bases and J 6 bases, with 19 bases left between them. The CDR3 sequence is CASSLYARGNGDGYTF. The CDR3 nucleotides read TGTGCCAGCAGCTTATACGCAAGGGGGAACGGGGATGGCTACACCTTC.